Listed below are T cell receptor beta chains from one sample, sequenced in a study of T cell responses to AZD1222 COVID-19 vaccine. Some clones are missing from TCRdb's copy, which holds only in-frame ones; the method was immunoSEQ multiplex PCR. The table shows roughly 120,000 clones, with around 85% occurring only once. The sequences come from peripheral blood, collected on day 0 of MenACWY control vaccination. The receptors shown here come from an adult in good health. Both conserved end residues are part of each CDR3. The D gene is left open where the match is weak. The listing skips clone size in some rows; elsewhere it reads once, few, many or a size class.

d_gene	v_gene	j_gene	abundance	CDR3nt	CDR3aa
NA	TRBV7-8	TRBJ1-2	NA	TGTGCCAGCAGTCCCCGGAGGGGTACGGGCTACACCTTC	CASSPRRGTGYTF
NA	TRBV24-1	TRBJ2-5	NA	TGTGCCACCAGTGATGGGTACCAAGAGACCCAGTACTTC	CATSDGYQETQYF
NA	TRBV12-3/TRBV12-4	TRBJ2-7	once	TGTGTCCAGGGGGGAGGCTACGAGCAGTACTTC	CVQGGGYEQYF
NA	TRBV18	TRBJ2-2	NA	TGTGCCAGCTCACCACCTCTGATTAGGGCGACCGGGGAGCTGTTTTTT	CASSPPLIRATGELFF
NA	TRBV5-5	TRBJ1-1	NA	TGTGCCAGCAGCGACCGGAGCGGGTGGGGCACTGAAGCTTTCTTT	CASSDRSGWGTEAFF
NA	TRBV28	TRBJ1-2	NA	TGTGCCAGCGCAGTTTTCGCGGCGGTAGGGGGCTACACCTTC	CASAVFAAVGGYTF
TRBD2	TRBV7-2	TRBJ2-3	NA	TGTGCCAGCAGCGTCTCGACTAGCGGGGGGGCCGGTACGCAGTATTTT	CASSVSTSGGAGTQYF
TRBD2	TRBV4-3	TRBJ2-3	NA	TGCGCCAGCAGCCAAGAGGGAGCGGGGGTGGTAGATACGCAGTATTTT	CASSQEGAGVVDTQYF
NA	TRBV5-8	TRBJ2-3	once	TGTGCCAGCAGCTTCGAGCAGGGCACAGATACGCAGTATTTT	CASSFEQGTDTQYF
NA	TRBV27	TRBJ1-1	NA	TGTGCCAGCAGTTTATCGCAGATTTCTGAAGCTTTCTTT	CASSLSQISEAFF
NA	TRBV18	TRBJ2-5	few	TGTGCCAGCTCACCGGGCGGGGCGCAAGAGACCCAGTACTTC	CASSPGGAQETQYF
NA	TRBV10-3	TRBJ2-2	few	TGTGCCATCAGTGGGGTGGACAGTATCACCGGGGAGCTGTTTTTT	CAISGVDSITGELFF
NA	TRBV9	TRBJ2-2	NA	TGTGCCAGCAGCGCGGGACTGGGAATCGCCGGGGAGCTGTTTTTT	CASSAGLGIAGELFF
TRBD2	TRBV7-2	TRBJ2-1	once	TGTGCCAGCAGCTTGCTAGGGACTAGCATATACAATGAGCAGTTCTTC	CASSLLGTSIYNEQFF
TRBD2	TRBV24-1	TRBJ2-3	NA	TGTGCCGCCAGTTGGATTAGCGGGGGGGCAGATACGCAGTATTTT	CAASWISGGADTQYF
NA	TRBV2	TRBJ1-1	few	TGTGCCAGCACCCCTCGGACGGTGAACACTGAAGCTTTCTTT	CASTPRTVNTEAFF
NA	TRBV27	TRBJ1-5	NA	TGTGCCAGCAGTTTTGGAGCGAGTGGCAATCAGCCCCAGCATTTT	CASSFGASGNQPQHF
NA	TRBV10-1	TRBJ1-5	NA	TGCGCCAGCAGTGAGTCCAGGGATCAGCCCCAGCATTTT	CASSESRDQPQHF
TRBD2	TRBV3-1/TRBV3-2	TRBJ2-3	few	TGTGCCAGCAGCTGGAGCCTAGCGGGGGCCCCGAGCACAGATACGCAGTATTTT	CASSWSLAGAPSTDTQYF
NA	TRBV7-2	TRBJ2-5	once	TGTGCCAGCAGCCCATGGGGGGACAAGTCGGAGACCCAGTACTTC	CASSPWGDKSETQYF
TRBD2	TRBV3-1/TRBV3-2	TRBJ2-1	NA	TGTGCCAGCAGCCCGTTTAGCGGGGGGTTATTCAATGAGCAGTTCTTC	CASSPFSGGLFNEQFF
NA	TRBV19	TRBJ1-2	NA	TGTGCCAGTAGGGCCCCCGCCGGGGAGGGTGGCTACACCTTC	CASRAPAGEGGYTF
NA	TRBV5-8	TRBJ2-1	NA	TGTGCCAGCAGCTTGGGGACAGCACCTTACAATGAGCAGTTCTTC	CASSLGTAPYNEQFF
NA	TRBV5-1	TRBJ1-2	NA	TGCGCCAGCAGCTTGGCCCGTGACGGATACTATGGCTACACCTTC	CASSLARDGYYGYTF
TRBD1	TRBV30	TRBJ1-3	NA	TGTGCCTGTTACCGGGACAGGGGGATCGGAAACACCATATATTTT	CACYRDRGIGNTIYF
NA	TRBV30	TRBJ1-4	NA	TGTGCCTGGAGTCACGGATCTGAAAAACTGTTTTTT	CAWSHGSEKLFF
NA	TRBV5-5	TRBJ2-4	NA	TGTGCCAGCAGCATAGACAGGCGCAAAAACATTCAGTACTTC	CASSIDRRKNIQYF
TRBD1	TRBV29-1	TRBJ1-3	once	TGCAGCGTGGGTCAGGGGGCGTTGGGAAACACCATATATTTT	CSVGQGALGNTIYF
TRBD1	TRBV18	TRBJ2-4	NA	TGTGCCAGCTCATCCCGGACAGGGTCCCCCGGGGTGGAAACCAAAAACATTCAGTACTTC	CASSSRTGSPGVETKNIQYF
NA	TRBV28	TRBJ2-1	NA	TGTGCCAGCAGTTATCAGGGGCGAAATGAGCAGTTCTTC	CASSYQGRNEQFF
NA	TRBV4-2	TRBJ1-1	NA	TGTGCCAGCAGCCCGGAGCGGAGGGACACTGAAGCTTTCTTT	CASSPERRDTEAFF
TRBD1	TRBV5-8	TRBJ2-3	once	TGTGCCAGCAGCGTGACAGGGGGGAGCACAGATACGCAGTATTTT	CASSVTGGSTDTQYF
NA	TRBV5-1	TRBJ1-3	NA	TGCGCCAGCAGCTTGGGGGCTTCTGGAAACACCATATATTTT	CASSLGASGNTIYF
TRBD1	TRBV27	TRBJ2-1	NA	TGTGCCAGCAGTTTATCCGGGACAGAGCGTTACAATGAGCAGTTCTTC	CASSLSGTERYNEQFF
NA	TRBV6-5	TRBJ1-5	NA	TGTGCCAGCAGTTACGGGGGGAATCAGCCCCAGCATTTT	CASSYGGNQPQHF
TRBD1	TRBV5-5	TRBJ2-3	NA	TGTGCCAGCAGCTTACAGGGGGTTGGGACAGATACGCAGTATTTT	CASSLQGVGTDTQYF
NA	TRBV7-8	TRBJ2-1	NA	TGTGCCAGCAGCTTAGGTTTTGATAGGCGTTGGAATGAGCAGTTCTTC	CASSLGFDRRWNEQFF
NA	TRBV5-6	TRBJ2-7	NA	TGTGCCAGCAGCTTGGCCGGAGGGGATACCTCCTACGAGCAGTACTTC	CASSLAGGDTSYEQYF
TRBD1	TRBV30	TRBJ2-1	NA	TGTGCCTGGAGGAGGCCCGGGACAGGGTTTCATGAGCAGTTCTTC	CAWRRPGTGFHEQFF
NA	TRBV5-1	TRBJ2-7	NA	TGCGCCAGCAGCCAATCCGGGACCGCGTTTTACGAGCAGTACTTC	CASSQSGTAFYEQYF
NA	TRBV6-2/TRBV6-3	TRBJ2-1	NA	TGTGCCAGCAGTTACGCGCTAGTTTTGGGGACTGACAATGAGCAGTTCTTC	CASSYALVLGTDNEQFF
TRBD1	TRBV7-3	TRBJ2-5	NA	TGTGCCAGCAGCTTTTCAGGGGGAGAGACCCAGTACTTC	CASSFSGGETQYF
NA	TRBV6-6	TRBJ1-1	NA	TGTGCCAGCAGTCCCCGCGTGGGGCTAGAGATGAACACTGAAGCTTTCTTT	CASSPRVGLEMNTEAFF
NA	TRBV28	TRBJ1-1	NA	TGTGCCAGCAGTTTGAACCTGCTACTCCGGGACGTAATGAACACTGAAGCTTTCTTT	CASSLNLLLRDVMNTEAFF
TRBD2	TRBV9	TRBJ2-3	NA	TGTGCCAGCAGCGTAGTTATCGGGGGGGCCACAGATACGCAGTATTTT	CASSVVIGGATDTQYF
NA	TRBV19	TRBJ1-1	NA	TGTGCCAGTAGTGTACAGGGTGGGAACACTGAAGCTTTCTTT	CASSVQGGNTEAFF
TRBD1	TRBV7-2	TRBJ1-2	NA	TGTGCCAGCAGCTTAGGACAGGGGGAATCTGGCTACACCTTC	CASSLGQGESGYTF
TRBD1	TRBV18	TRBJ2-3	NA	TGTGCCAGCTCACTGGGGACAGGGCCCACAGATACGCAGTATTTT	CASSLGTGPTDTQYF
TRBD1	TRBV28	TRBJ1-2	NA	TGTGCCAGCAGGACCTCGGACAGGGACGGCTATGGCTACACCTTC	CASRTSDRDGYGYTF
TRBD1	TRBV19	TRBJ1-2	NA	TGTGCCAGTAGTATCGGGACAGGGTCATATGGCTACACCTTC	CASSIGTGSYGYTF
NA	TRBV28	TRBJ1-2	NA	TGTGCCAGCAGTGTCGGGGACTATGGCTACACCTTC	CASSVGDYGYTF
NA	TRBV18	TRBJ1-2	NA	TGTGCCAGCTCACCTGATAATTCTAACTATGGCTACACCTTC	CASSPDNSNYGYTF
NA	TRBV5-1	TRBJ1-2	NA	TGCGCCAGCAGCAAGGAGCCCAACTATGGCTACACCTTC	CASSKEPNYGYTF
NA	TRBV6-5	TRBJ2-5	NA	TGTGCCAGCAGTTACGTGAGAGAAGGGACCCAGTACTTC	CASSYVREGTQYF
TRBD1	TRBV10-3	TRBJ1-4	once	TGTGCCAGCACAGGGGGCGATGAAAAACTGTTTTTT	CASTGGDEKLFF